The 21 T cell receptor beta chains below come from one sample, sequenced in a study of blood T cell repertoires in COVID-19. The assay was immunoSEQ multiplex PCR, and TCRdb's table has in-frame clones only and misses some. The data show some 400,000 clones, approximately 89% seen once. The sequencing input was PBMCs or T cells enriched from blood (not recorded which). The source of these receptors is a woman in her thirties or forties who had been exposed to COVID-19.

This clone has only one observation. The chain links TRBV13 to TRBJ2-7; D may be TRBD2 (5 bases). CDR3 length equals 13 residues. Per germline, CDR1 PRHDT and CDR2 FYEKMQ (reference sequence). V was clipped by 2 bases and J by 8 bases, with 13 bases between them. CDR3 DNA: TGTGCCAGCAGCTTACAGGTAGCGCAGAAGCAGTACTTC. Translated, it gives CASSLQVAQKQYF.

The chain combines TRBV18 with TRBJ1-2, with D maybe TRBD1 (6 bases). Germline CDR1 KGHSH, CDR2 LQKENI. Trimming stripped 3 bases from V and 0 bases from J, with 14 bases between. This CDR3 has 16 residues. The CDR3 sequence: CASSPTGTPANYGYTF. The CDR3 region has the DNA TGTGCCAGCTCACCCACCGGGACACCAGCTAACTATGGCTACACCTTC.

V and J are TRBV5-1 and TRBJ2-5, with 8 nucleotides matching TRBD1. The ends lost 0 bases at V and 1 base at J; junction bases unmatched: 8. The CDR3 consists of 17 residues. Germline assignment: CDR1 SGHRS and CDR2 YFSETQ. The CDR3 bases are TGCGCCAGCAGCTTGGCCGCAGGGGGCGCGGGCCAAGAGACCCAGTACTTC. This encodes CASSLAAGGAGQETQYF.

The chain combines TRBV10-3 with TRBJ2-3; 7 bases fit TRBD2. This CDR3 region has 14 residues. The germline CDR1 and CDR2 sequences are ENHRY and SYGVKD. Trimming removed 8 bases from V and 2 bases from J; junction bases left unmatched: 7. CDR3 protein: CAIQELANTDTQYF. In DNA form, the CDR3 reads TGTGCCATCCAGGAACTAGCGAACACAGATACGCAGTATTTT.

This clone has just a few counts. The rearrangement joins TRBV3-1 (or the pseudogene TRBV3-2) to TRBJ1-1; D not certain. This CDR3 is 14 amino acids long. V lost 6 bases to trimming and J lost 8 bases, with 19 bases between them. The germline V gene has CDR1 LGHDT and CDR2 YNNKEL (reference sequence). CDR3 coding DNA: TGTGCCAGCAGTCCGACCCGGAAGGGCGGGGAAGCTTTCTTT. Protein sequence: CASSPTRKGGEAFF.

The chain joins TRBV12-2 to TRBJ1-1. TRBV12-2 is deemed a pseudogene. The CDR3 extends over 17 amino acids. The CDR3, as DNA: TGTGCAAGTCGCGCCCGACTCCTCGAGAGGGTAAACACTGAAGCTTTCTTT. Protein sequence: CASRARLLERVNTEAFF.

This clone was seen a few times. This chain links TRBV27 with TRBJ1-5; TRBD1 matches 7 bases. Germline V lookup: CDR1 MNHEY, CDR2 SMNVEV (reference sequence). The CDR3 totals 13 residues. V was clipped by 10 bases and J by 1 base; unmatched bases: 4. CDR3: CATMTGSNQPQHF. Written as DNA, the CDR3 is TGTGCCACCATGACAGGGAGCAATCAGCCCCAGCATTTT.

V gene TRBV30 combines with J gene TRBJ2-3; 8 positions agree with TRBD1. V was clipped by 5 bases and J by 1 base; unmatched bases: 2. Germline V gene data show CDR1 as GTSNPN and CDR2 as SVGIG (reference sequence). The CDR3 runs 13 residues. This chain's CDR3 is CAWETGGTDTQYF. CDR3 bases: TGTGCCTGGGAGACAGGGGGCACAGATACGCAGTATTTT.

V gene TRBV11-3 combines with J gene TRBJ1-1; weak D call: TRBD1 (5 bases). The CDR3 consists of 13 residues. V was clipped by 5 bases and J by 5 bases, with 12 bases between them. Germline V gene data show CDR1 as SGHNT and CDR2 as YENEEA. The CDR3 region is CASSPTAITEAFF. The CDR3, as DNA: TGTGCCAGCAGCCCGACAGCTATTACTGAAGCTTTCTTT.

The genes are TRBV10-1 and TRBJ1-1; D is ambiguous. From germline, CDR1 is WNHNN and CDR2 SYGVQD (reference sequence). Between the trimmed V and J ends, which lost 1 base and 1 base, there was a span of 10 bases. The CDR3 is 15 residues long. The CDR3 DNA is TGCGCCAGCAGTGAGTTGCGGGCGTCGAACACTGAAGCTTTCTTT. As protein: CASSELRASNTEAFF.

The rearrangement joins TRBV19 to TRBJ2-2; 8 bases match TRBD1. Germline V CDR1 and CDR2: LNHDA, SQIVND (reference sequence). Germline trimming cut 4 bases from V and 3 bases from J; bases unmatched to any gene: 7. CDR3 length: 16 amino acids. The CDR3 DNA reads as TGTGCCAGTAGTAGAGGACAGGGTGGGTACACCGGGGAGCTGTTTTTT. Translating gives CASSRGQGGYTGELFF.

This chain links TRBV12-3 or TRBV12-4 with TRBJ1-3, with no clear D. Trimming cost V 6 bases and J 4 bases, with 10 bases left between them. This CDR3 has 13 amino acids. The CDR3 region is CASRPNAGNTIYF. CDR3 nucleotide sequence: TGTGCCAGCAGGCCGAATGCGGGAAACACCATATATTTT.

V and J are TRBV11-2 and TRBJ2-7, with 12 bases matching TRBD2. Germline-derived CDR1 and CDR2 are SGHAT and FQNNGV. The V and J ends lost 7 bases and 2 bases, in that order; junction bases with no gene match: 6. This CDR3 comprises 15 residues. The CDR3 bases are TGTGCCAGCACCCCGACTAGCGGGGGTGCCTACGAGCAGTACTTC. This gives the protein CASTPTSGGAYEQYF.

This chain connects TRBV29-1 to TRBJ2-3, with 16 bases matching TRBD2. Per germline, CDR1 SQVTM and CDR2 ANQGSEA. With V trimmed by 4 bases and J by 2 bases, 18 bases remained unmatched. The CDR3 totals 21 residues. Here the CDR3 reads CSVGGYPGLAGGPGTTDTQYF. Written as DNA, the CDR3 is TGCAGCGTTGGGGGATACCCGGGACTAGCGGGAGGGCCGGGGACCACAGATACGCAGTATTTT.

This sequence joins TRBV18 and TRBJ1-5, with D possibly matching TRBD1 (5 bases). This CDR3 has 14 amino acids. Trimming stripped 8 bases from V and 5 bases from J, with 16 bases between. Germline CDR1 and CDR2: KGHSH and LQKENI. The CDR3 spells CASAFQQADQPQHF. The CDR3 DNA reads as TGTGCCAGCGCCTTCCAACAGGCCGATCAGCCCCAGCATTTT.

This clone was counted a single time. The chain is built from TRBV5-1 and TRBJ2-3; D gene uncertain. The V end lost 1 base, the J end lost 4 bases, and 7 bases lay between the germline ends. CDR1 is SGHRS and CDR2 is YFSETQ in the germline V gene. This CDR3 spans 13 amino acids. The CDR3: CASSLPQSDTQYF. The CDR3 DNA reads TGCGCCAGCAGCTTGCCCCAGTCAGATACGCAGTATTTT. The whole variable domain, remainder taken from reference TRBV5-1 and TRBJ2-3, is KAGVTQTPRYLIKTRGQQVTLSCSPISGHRSVSWYQQTPGQGLQFLFEYFSETQRNKGNFPGRFSGRQFSNSRSEMNVSTLELGDSALYLCASSLPQSDTQYFGPGTRLTVL.

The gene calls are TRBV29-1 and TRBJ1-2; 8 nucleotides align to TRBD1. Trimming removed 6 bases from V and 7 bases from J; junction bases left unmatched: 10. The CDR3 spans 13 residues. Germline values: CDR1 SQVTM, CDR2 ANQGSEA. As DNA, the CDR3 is TGCAGCGTGACACAGGGGGAAGTCAGTGGCTACACCTTC. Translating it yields CSVTQGEVSGYTF.

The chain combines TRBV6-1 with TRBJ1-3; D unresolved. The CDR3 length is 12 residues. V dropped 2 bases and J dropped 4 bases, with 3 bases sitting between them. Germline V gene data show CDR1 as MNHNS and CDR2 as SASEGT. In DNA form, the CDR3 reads TGTGCCAGCAGTGAACGGGGAAACACCATATATTTT. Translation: CASSERGNTIYF.

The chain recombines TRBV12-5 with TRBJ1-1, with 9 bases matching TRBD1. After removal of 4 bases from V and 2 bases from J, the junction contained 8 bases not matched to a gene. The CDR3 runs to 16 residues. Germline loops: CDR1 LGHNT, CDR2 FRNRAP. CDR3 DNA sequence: TGTGCTAGTGGTTCGACAGGGGGTATGGGTAACACTGAAGCTTTCTTT. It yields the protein CASGSTGGMGNTEAFF.

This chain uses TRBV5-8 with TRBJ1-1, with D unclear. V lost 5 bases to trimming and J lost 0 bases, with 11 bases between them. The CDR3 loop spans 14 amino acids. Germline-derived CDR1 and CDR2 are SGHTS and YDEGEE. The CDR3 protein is CASSGRWMNTEAFF. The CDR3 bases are TGTGCCAGCAGTGGGCGATGGATGAACACTGAAGCTTTCTTT.

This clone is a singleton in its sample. CDR3 residues: CATPRYPDRIPYNEQFF. DNA of the CDR3: TGTGCCACCCCCCGCTATCCGGACAGGATTCCATACAATGAGCAGTTCTTC. V and J are TRBV24-1 and TRBJ2-1; 7 nucleotides match TRBD1. V gave up 9 bases and J gave up 4 bases; unmatched junction bases: 17. Germline V gene sequence: CDR1 KGHDR, CDR2 SFDVKD. The CDR3 consists of 17 residues.